One and the same sample provided the 17 T cell receptor beta chains below, sequenced in a study of shared clonotypes between healthy human individuals. This table comes from immunoSEQ multiplex PCR, and its TCRdb copy is limited to in-frame clones, with some not included. The sample shows roughly 500,000 clones, around 79% of them seen only once. Sequenced material: PBMCs. These receptors all stem from a middle-aged woman in good health. Some clones in this sample may be carry-over from other donors' samples.

Details on this clone: The junction does not match germline at one end; this may be a read error. This rearrangement joins TRBV2 to TRBJ2-7, with D perhaps TRBD2 (6 bases). Looked up from germline, CDR1 is SNHLY and CDR2 is FYNNEI. CDR3 length: 14 amino acids. The DNA for the CDR3 is TGTGCCAACAGTGGTGGCGGGGCCCCCTACGAGCAGTACTTC. Its protein product is CANSGGGAPYEQYF.

The J gene is TRBJ2-7, the V gene TRBV6-5; 9 bases line up with TRBD2. Per germline, CDR1 MNHEY and CDR2 SVGAGI. This CDR3 spans 12 amino acids. This chain's CDR3 is CAGLAGAYEQYF. CDR3 sequence (DNA): TGTGCGGGGTTAGCGGGAGCCTACGAGCAGTACTTC.

The chain couples TRBV14 to TRBJ1-2; D is perhaps TRBD1 (6 bases). Germline V gene sequence: CDR1 SGHDN, CDR2 FVKESK. This CDR3 is 13 amino acids long. V was shortened by 7 bases and J by 2 bases, with 11 bases between the two germline ends. The CDR3 coding sequence is TGTGCCAGCACCGCGACAGGAAACTATGGCTACACCTTC. This gives the protein CASTATGNYGYTF.

The J gene is TRBJ1-3, the V gene TRBV5-1; D may be TRBD1 (6 bases). V was clipped by 4 bases and J by 2 bases, with 16 bases between them. CDR3 size: 16 residues. The germline V gene has CDR1 SGHRS and CDR2 YFSETQ. The CDR3 DNA reads as TGCGCCAGCAGCATAGAGGGGGGCTCCCCTGGAAACACCATATATTTT. Residues: CASSIEGGSPGNTIYF.

This clone was detected only once. This rearrangement joins TRBV10-2 to TRBJ2-7; 12 positions agree with TRBD1. This CDR3 is 16 amino acids long. J lost 2 bases, V lost 7 bases, and 9 bases had no gene match. Germline CDR1 and CDR2: WSHSY and SAAADI. The CDR3 sequence is CASNDHGTGGPYEQYF. CDR3 DNA sequence: TGCGCCAGCAACGATCACGGGACAGGGGGCCCCTACGAGCAGTACTTC.

This clone has a single count. The chain uses TRBV28 and TRBJ2-7; 7 nucleotides line up with TRBD1. V lost 4 bases and J lost 4; bases outside the gene matches: 7. Germline V CDR1 and CDR2: MDHEN, SYDVKM. The CDR3 covers 14 residues. CDR3 region: CASSSPGTVYEQYF. The CDR3 DNA is TGTGCCAGCAGTTCCCCCGGGACAGTTTACGAGCAGTACTTC.

The CDR3 sequence is CASSAGQAKRGYTF. CDR3 bases: TGTGCCAGCAGTGCCGGACAGGCCAAGAGAGGCTACACCTTC. The chain has TRBV6-5 and TRBJ1-2; 7 bases match TRBD1. CDR1 is MNHEY, CDR2 SVGAGI, per germline. The ends lost 5 bases at V and 8 bases at J; junction bases unmatched: 11. The CDR3 runs to 14 residues.

Concerning this clone itself: One end of the junction does not line up with germline, which may come from a read error. The chain links TRBV7-7 to TRBJ1-3; the D is unclear. Germline V gene data show CDR1 as SSHAT and CDR2 as FNYEAQ (reference sequence). The CDR3 runs 13 residues. In DNA, the CDR3 is TGTGCTAGCAGCTCCCTCCCTGGAAACACCATATATTTT. This encodes CASSSLPGNTIYF. Combining the CDR3 with reference TRBV7-7 and TRBJ1-3 gives the whole variable domain GAGVSQSPRYKVTKRGQDVTLRCDPISSHATLYWYQQALGQGPEFLTYFNYEAQPDKSGLPSDRFSAERPEGSISTLTIQRTEQRDSAMYRCASSSLPGNTIYFGEGSWLTVV.

The V call is TRBV7-9, the J call TRBJ2-7, with D possibly matching TRBD2 (6 bases). Germline-derived CDR1 and CDR2 are SEHNR and FQNEAQ (reference sequence). Trimming stripped 3 bases from V and 2 bases from J, with 11 bases between. The CDR3 is 14 residues long. CDR3 DNA: TGTGCCAGCAGCTTTGGAGGCGGGGCCTACGAGCAGTACTTC. This sequence encodes CASSFGGGAYEQYF.

The chain uses TRBV27 and TRBJ1-2, with D unclear. The ends were cut back, 6 bases at V and 4 bases at J, with 15 bases in the middle. The CDR3 is 14 amino acids. CDR1 and CDR2 from the germline V gene are MNHEY and SMNVEV (reference sequence). DNA of the CDR3: TGTGCCAGCAGGTCCCGGGCCCAAGGCTATGGCTACACCTTC. It codes for CASRSRAQGYGYTF.

This chain links TRBV2 with TRBJ2-3, with D unclear. Between the trimmed V and J ends, which lost 3 bases and 4 bases, there was a span of 8 bases. The CDR3 totals 13 residues. Germline CDR1 is SNHLY and CDR2 is FYNNEI. CDR3 in amino acids: CASSDDTPDTQYF. The CDR3 bases are TGTGCCAGCAGTGATGATACCCCAGATACGCAGTATTTT.

This rearrangement joins TRBV2 to TRBJ2-1; 8 bases line up with TRBD1. Germline trimming cut 5 bases from V and 3 bases from J; bases unmatched to any gene: 6. This CDR3 region has 15 residues. CDR1 and CDR2 from the germline V gene are SNHLY and FYNNEI. This CDR3 is CASSLDRGYYNEQFF. In DNA, the CDR3 is TGTGCCAGCAGTCTCGACAGGGGTTACTACAATGAGCAGTTCTTC.

The chain is built from TRBV10-3 and TRBJ1-1; maybe TRBD1 (5 bases). The CDR3 sequence is 14 residues long. Germline V lookup: CDR1 ENHRY, CDR2 SYGVKD. Trimming pared 2 bases from V and 2 bases from J, leaving 9 bases between. CDR3 region: CAISEGHTNTEAFF. As DNA, the CDR3 is TGTGCCATCAGTGAGGGACATACAAACACTGAAGCTTTCTTT.

V gene TRBV13 combines with J gene TRBJ1-2, with a possible D match to TRBD1 (6 bases). This CDR3 contains 17 residues. From germline, CDR1 is PRHDT and CDR2 FYEKMQ (reference sequence). V dropped 1 base and J dropped 5 bases, with 20 bases sitting between them. This CDR3 is CASSLVGRGSRGYGYTF. The CDR3 region has the DNA TGTGCCAGCAGCTTAGTTGGCAGGGGTTCGAGAGGATATGGCTACACCTTC. Complete variable domain (other parts from reference TRBV13 and TRBJ1-2): AAGVIQSPRHLIKEKRETATLKCYPIPRHDTVYWYQQGPGQDPQFLISFYEKMQSDKGSIPDRFSAQQFSDYHSELNMSSLELGDSALYFCASSLVGRGSRGYGYTFGSGTRLTVV.

V gene TRBV7-9 combines with J gene TRBJ2-2; 12 bases fit TRBD2. After removal of 3 bases from V and 5 bases from J, the junction contained 4 bases not matched to a gene. The CDR3 is made up of 16 amino acids. CDR1 is SEHNR and CDR2 is FQNEAQ in the germline V gene (reference sequence). The CDR3 bases are TGTGCCAGCAGCTTCTTTCTAGCGGGAGGGACCGGGGAGCTGTTTTTT. Protein: CASSFFLAGGTGELFF.

The chain recombines TRBV27 with TRBJ1-2; 7 positions match TRBD1. The V gene's germline CDR1 is MNHEY and CDR2 SMNVEV (reference sequence). The CDR3 length is 17 residues. The J segment lost 7 bases and the V segment lost 2 bases, leaving 16 bases of the junction unmatched. The CDR3 sequence: CASSLTPSGGGGFGYTF. As DNA, the CDR3 is TGTGCCAGCAGTTTAACCCCCTCGGGAGGGGGCGGTTTTGGCTACACCTTC.

This clone was seen a single time. The chain recombines TRBV25-1 with TRBJ2-2; 10 bases are a match to TRBD2. The CDR3 length is 17 residues. Losses at the gene ends were 2 bases for V and 5 bases for J; bases not matched to a gene: 8. Looked up from germline, CDR1 is MGHDK and CDR2 is SYGVNS. The CDR3 nucleotides are TGTGCCAGCAGTGAACATCCGTCTAGCGGGAGTACCGGGGAGCTGTTTTTT. It codes for CASSEHPSSGSTGELFF.